Shown below are 12 T cell receptor beta chains from a single sample sequenced in a study of glioma-infiltrating T cells after dendritic cell vaccination. Sequencing used immunoSEQ multiplex PCR; TCRdb keeps in-frame clones, though not all of them. The sample includes about 73,000 clones, almost 85% seen only once; the top ten take 2.1%. The material sequenced was blood, taken before dendritic cell vaccination. Receptors originate from a human donor with glioblastoma.

The V call is TRBV2, the J call TRBJ2-2, with D perhaps TRBD2 (6 bases). Germline CDR1 and CDR2: SNHLY and FYNNEI. V gave up 7 bases and J gave up 7 bases, with 16 bases separating them. This CDR3 has 14 residues. The chain's CDR3 is CASTAGRGSGELFF. The CDR3 nucleotides read TGTGCCAGCACCGCAGGGCGGGGAAGCGGGGAGCTGTTTTTT. Full variable domain (missing parts from reference TRBV2 and TRBJ2-2): EPEVTQTPSHQVTQMGQEVILRCVPISNHLYFYWYRQILGQKVEFLVSFYNNEISEKSEIFDDQFSVERPDGSNFTLKIRSTKLEDSAMYFCASTAGRGSGELFFGEGSRLTVL.

The chain couples TRBV6-6 to TRBJ2-7, with D perhaps TRBD2 (6 bases). Germline V gene data show CDR1 as MNHNY and CDR2 as SVGAGI (reference sequence). The CDR3 has 15 amino acids. V was shortened by 7 bases and J by 2 bases, with 18 bases between the two germline ends. Written as DNA, the CDR3 is TGTGCCAGCAATTCCGCCGGGACTTCCGCCTACGAGCAGTACGTC. It encodes CASNSAGTSAYEQYV.

This clone has only a few counts. The chain has TRBV2 and TRBJ1-6; D gene unclear. CDR3 length equals 16 residues. Germline CDR1 and CDR2: SNHLY and FYNNEI. Trimming left V 6 bases short and J 2 bases short, with 14 bases between. CDR3 sequence: CASSLQGAPYNSPLHF. The CDR3 region has the DNA TGTGCCAGCAGCCTACAAGGAGCCCCCTATAATTCACCCCTCCACTTT.

The chain has TRBV6-5 and TRBJ2-3; 8 positions agree with TRBD1. Germline V gene data show CDR1 as MNHEY and CDR2 as SVGAGI. V was pared by 4 bases and J by 0 bases, with 6 bases of the junction left unmatched. The CDR3 covers 16 residues. The CDR3 DNA follows: TGTGCCAGCAGTTTAAACAGGGGGGTCAGCACAGATACGCAGTATTTT. Residues: CASSLNRGVSTDTQYF.

CDR3 in amino acids: CSVEVGGEKLFF. For the CDR3, the DNA is TGCAGCGTTGAAGTCGGGGGAGAAAAACTGTTTTTT. This chain connects TRBV29-1 to TRBJ1-4, with TRBD1 as a possible D gene (5 bases). There are 12 residues in the CDR3. The germline V and J ends were trimmed by 1 base and 8 bases, with 8 bases remaining between them. Per the germline V gene, CDR1 is SQVTM and CDR2 is ANQGSEA.

V gene TRBV19 combines with J gene TRBJ1-2, with 8 bases lining up with TRBD1. The V gene's germline CDR1 is LNHDA and CDR2 SQIVND (reference sequence). The CDR3 runs to 15 residues. J gave up 3 bases and V 4 bases, and 7 bases lay outside the gene matches. The CDR3 bases are TGTGCCAGTAGTAGGGCCTCGACAGGGGACTATGGCTACACCTTC. It translates to CASSRASTGDYGYTF. The variable domain in full, completed from reference TRBV19 and TRBJ1-2, reads DGGITQSPKYLFRKEGQNVTLSCEQNLNHDAMYWYRQDPGQGLRLIYYSQIVNDFQKGDIAEGYSVSREKKESFPLTVTSAQKNPTAFYLCASSRASTGDYGYTFGSGTRLTVV.

This chain uses TRBV7-9 with TRBJ2-7, with D unresolved. There are 13 residues in the CDR3. Per the germline V gene, CDR1 is SEHNR and CDR2 is FQNEAQ (reference sequence). V lost 1 base, J lost 3 bases, and 7 bases lay in between. The CDR3 nucleotides are TGTGCCAGCAGCTTAGATCGCTACTACGAGCAGTACGTC. Translated: CASSLDRYYEQYV.

This chain links TRBV18 with TRBJ1-2; D is possibly TRBD1 (6 bases). The length of the CDR3 is 15 residues. V was pared by 3 bases and J by 3 bases, with 14 bases between. Germline V gene sequence: CDR1 KGHSH, CDR2 LQKENI. CDR3 DNA sequence: TGTGCCAGCTCACCGATACAGGGCGATGACTATGGCTACACCTTC. Its protein product is CASSPIQGDDYGYTF.

This chain links TRBV19 with TRBJ1-1, with unresolved D. Deletions cut 6 bases from V and 4 bases from J, with 15 bases between. Looked up from germline, CDR1 is LNHDA and CDR2 is SQIVND (reference sequence). This CDR3 has 14 residues. The CDR3 spells CASRTDLEGTEAFF. The CDR3 nucleotides are TGTGCCAGTAGAACCGACCTAGAGGGCACTGAAGCTTTCTTT.

The genes are TRBV19 and TRBJ2-7; D is unclear. From germline, CDR1 is LNHDA and CDR2 SQIVND (reference sequence). This CDR3 is built from 17 residues. The ends were cut back, 5 bases at V and 0 bases at J, with 20 bases in the middle. The CDR3 reads CASSPRYWRMSSYEQYV. In DNA, the CDR3 is TGTGCCAGTAGTCCACGGTACTGGCGGATGAGCTCCTACGAGCAGTACGTC.

The sample holds a few counts of this clone. This chain joins TRBV5-5 and TRBJ1-1; D is undetermined. The CDR3 contains 12 residues. Germline CDR1 SGHKS, CDR2 YYEKEE (reference sequence). Trimming shortened V by 3 bases and J by 11 bases, and 14 bases separated the two germline ends. The CDR3 coding sequence is TGTGCCAGCAGCTCTGAGGCGGCCCGGGCTTTCTTT. Residues: CASSSEAARAFF.

This clone has more than one count but fewer than ten. Here the CDR3 DNA reads TGTGCCAGCAGTCGGACAGGGGGTGGCGAAAAACTGTTTTTT. The encoded protein is CASSRTGGGEKLFF. This chain links TRBV28 with TRBJ1-4, with 10 positions matching TRBD1. Losses at the gene ends were 5 bases for V and 8 bases for J; bases not matched to a gene: 5. This CDR3 is 14 amino acids long. Germline CDR1 reads MDHEN; CDR2 reads SYDVKM.